This T cell receptor (beta chain) was obtained from a study of cytomegalovirus exposure and HLA in healthy donors. Study background: Within the Caucasian-associated ancestry cluster were around four fifths of the roughly 430 genotyped donors.

Study results and limitations: An observed cluster of highly shared sequence variants was recorded as a likely sequencing artifact.

Use of 60 Vbeta and 13 Jbeta primers characterized the PCR. The table came from immunoSEQ multiplex PCR; TCRdb's copy has only in-frame clones and leaves some out. The data hold 200,000 to 300,000 clones, with approximately 84% observed a single time. This clone is a singleton in its sample. Its target is unknown. The germline CDR1 and CDR2 sequences are SEHNR and FQNEAQ (reference sequence). Trimming removed 4 bases at V and 4 bases at J, with 8 bases between. This CDR3 spans 12 amino acids. Sequencing was carried out using PBMCs. This chain connects TRBV7-9 to TRBJ2-7, with D uncertain. The source is a woman aged 40 to 50 in good health and CMV-seropositive. The CDR3 nucleotides read TGTGCCAGCAGCTACGGGTCTTACGAGCAGTACTTC. Amino acid sequence: CASSYGSYEQYF.